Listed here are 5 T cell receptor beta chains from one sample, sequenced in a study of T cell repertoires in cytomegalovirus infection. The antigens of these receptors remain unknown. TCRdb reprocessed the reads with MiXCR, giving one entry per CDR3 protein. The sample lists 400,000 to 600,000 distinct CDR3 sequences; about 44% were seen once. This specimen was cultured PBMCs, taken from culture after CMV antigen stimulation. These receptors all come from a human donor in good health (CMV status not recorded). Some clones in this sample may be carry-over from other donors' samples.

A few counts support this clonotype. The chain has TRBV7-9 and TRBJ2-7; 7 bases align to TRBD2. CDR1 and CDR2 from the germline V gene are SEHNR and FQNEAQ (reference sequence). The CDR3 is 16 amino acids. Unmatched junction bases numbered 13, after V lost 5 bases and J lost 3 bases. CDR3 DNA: TGTGCCAGCAGCCCGCCTAGCGGCCGTGCAATCTACGAGCAGTACTTC. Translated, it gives CASSPPSGRAIYEQYF.

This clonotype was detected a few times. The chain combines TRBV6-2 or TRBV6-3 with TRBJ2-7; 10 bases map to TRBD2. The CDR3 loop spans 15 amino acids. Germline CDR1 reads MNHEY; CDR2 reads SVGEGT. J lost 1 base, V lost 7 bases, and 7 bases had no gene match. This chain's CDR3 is CASNLAGDSSYEQYF. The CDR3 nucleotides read TGTGCCAGCAACCTAGCGGGAGATAGTTCCTACGAGCAGTACTTC.

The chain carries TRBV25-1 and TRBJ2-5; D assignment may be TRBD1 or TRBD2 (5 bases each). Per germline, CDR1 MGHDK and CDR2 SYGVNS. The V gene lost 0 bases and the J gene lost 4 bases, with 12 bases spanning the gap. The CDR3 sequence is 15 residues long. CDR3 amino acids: CASSEYLGTRETQYF. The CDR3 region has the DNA TGTGCCAGCAGTGAATATCTTGGGACCCGAGAGACCCAGTACTTC.

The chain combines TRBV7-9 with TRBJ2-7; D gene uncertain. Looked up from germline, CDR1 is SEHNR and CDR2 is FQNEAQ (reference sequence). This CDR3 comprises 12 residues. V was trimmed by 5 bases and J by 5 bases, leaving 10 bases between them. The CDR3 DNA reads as TGTGCCAGCAGCGCACAAATCAACGAGCAGTACTTC. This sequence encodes CASSAQINEQYF.

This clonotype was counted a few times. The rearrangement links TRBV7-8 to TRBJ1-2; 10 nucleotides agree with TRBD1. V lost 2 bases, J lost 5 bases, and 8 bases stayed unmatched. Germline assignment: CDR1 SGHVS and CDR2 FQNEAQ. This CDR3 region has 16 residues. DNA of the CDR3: TGTGCCAGCAGCTTAATGGGTCCGGGACAGGGGTATGGCTACACCTTC. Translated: CASSLMGPGQGYGYTF.